This T cell receptor beta chain was captured in a study of spatial heterogeneity in lung cancer. Study details: Available PBMC from follow-up, collected a median of about 26 months after resection, underwent sequencing.

Each TCR cDNA molecule carried a unique molecular identifier. TCRdb recomputed calls from the 5' RACE reads with MiXCR, one row per CDR3 protein. The table shows nearly 95,000 distinct CDR3 sequences, with less than 20% occurring only once. The CDR3 is 15 residues long. V was clipped by 1 base and J by 0 bases, with 9 bases between them. The germline V gene has CDR1 LGHNA and CDR2 YSLEER. Time point reported: blood at routine non-recurrence follow-up after resection. The sequence was collected from a male donor with early-stage non-small cell lung cancer. The sample was PBMCs, taken at follow-up. This chain links TRBV4-3 with TRBJ1-1; D is undetermined. CDR3: CASSQGYAMNTEAFF. DNA for the CDR3: TGCGCCAGCAGCCAAGGGTATGCCATGAACACTGAAGCTTTCTTT.